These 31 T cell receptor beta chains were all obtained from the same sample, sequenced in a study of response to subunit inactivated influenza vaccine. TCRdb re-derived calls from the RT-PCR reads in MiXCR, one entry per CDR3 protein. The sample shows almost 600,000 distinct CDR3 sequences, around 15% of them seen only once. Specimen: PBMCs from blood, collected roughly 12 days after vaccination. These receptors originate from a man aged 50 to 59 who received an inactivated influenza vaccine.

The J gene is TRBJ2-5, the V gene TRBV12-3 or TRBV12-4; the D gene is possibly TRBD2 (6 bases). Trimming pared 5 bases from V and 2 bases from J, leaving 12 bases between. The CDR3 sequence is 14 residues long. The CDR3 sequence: CASSPGTRQETQYF. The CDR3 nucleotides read TGTGCCAGCAGTCCAGGGACTCGACAAGAGACCCAGTACTTC.

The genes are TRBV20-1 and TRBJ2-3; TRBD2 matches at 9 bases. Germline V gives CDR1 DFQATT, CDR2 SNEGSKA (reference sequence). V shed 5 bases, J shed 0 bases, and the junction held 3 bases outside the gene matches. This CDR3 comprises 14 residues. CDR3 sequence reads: CSALAGTSTDTQYF. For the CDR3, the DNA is TGCAGTGCTCTAGCGGGGACTAGCACAGATACGCAGTATTTT.

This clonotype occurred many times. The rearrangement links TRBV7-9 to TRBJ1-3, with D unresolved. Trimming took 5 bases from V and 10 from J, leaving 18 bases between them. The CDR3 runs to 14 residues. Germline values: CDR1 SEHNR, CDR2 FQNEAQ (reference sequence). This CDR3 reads CASSHIVGHRTIYF. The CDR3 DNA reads TGTGCCAGCAGCCATATCGTAGGGCACCGGACCATATATTTT.

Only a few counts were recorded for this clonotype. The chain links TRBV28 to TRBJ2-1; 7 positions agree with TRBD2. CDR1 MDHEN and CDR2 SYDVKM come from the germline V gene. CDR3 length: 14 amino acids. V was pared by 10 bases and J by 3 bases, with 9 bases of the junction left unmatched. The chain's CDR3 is CATKRGGNYNEQFF. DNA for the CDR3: TGTGCCACCAAACGCGGGGGAAACTACAATGAGCAGTTCTTC.

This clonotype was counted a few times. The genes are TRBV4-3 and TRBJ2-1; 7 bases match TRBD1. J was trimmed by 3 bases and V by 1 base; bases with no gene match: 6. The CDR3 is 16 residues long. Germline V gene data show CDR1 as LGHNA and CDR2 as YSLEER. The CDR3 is CASSQVTGPFYNEQFF. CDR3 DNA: TGCGCCAGCAGCCAAGTGACAGGGCCCTTCTACAATGAGCAGTTCTTC.

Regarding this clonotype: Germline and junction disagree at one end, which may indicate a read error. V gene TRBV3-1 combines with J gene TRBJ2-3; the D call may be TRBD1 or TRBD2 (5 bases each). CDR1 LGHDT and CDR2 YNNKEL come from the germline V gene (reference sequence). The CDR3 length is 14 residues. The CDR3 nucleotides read TGTGCCAGCTGCCAAGAGGGGACCGCCGATACGCAGTATTTT. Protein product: CASCQEGTADTQYF.

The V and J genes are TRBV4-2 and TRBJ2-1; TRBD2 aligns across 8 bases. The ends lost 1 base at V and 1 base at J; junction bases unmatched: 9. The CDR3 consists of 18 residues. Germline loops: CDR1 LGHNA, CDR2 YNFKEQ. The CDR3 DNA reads TGTGCCAGCAGCCAAGGCGATAGCGGGACCCCATCCTACAATGAGCAGTTCTTC. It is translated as CASSQGDSGTPSYNEQFF.

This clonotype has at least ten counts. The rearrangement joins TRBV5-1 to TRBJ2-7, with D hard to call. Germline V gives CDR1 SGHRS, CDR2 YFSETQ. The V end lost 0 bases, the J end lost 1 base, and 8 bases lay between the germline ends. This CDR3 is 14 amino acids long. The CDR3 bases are TGCGCCAGCAGCTTGGACGCACGGTCCTACGAGCAGTACTTC. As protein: CASSLDARSYEQYF. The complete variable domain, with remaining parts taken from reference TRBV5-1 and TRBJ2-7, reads KAGVTQTPRYLIKTRGQQVTLSCSPISGHRSVSWYQQTPGQGLQFLFEYFSETQRNKGNFPGRFSGRQFSNSRSEMNVSTLELGDSALYLCASSLDARSYEQYFGPGTRLTVT.

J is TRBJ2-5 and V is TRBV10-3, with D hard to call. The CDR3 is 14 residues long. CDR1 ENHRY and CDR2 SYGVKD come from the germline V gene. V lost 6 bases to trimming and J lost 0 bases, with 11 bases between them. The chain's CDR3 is CAIRGSRDQETQYF. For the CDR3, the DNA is TGTGCCATCAGGGGTTCACGTGACCAAGAGACCCAGTACTTC.

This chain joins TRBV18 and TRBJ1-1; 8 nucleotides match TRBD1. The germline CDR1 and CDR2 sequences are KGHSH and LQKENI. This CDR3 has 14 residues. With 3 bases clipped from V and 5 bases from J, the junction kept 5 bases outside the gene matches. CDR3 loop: CASSPSTGGTEAFF. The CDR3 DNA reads TGTGCCAGCTCACCCAGTACAGGGGGTACTGAAGCTTTCTTT.

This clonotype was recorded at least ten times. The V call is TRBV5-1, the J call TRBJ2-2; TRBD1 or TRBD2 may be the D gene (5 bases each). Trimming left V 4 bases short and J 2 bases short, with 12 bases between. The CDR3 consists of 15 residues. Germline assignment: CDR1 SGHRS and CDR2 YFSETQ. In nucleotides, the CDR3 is TGCGCCAGCAGCCAGGTGGGACCAAACACCGGGGAGCTGTTTTTT. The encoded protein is CASSQVGPNTGELFF.

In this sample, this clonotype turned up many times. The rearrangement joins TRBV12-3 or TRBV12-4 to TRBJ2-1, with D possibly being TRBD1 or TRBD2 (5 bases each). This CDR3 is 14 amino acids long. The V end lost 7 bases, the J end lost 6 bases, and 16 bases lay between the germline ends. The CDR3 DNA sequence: TGTGCCAGCATAGTGGGACCAACCTCCAATGAGCAGTTCTTC. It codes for CASIVGPTSNEQFF.

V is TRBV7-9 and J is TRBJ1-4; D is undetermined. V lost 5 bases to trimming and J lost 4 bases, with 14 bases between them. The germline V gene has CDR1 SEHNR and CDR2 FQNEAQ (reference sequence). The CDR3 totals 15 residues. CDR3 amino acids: CASSPLGENNEKLFF. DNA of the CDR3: TGTGCCAGCAGCCCACTTGGGGAGAATAATGAAAAACTGTTTTTT.

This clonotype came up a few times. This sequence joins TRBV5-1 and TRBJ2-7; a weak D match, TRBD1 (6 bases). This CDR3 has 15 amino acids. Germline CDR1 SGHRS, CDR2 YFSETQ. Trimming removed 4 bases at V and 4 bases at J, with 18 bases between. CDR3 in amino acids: CASSLGHLGKYEQYF. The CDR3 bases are TGCGCCAGCAGCCTGGGACACCTAGGAAAATACGAGCAGTACTTC.

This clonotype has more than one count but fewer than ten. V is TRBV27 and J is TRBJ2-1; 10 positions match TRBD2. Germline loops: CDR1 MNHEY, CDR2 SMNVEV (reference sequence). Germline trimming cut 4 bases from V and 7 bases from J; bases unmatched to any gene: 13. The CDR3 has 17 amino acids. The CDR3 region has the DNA TGTGCCAGCAGTTCCTTCGTCAGCGGGAGGGCCGGGAATGAGCAGTTCTTC. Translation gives CASSSFVSGRAGNEQFF.

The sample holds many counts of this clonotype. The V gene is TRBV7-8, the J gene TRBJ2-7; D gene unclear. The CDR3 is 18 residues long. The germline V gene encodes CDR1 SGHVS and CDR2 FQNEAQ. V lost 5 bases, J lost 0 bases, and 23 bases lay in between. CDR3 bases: TGTGCCAGCAGCCCAAAAAAAGCCGGATCTCAAGCCTCCTACGAGCAGTACTTC. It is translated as CASSPKKAGSQASYEQYF.

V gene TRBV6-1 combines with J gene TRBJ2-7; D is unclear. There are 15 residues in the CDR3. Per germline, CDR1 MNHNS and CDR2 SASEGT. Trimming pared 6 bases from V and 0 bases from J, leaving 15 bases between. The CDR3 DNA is TGTGCCAGCAGCCGAAGCGAGAGAAGCTCCTACGAGCAGTACTTC. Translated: CASSRSERSSYEQYF.

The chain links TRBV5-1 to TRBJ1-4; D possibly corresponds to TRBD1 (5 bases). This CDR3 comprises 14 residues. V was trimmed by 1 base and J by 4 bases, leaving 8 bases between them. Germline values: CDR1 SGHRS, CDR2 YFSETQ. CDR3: CASSLIGGNEKLFF. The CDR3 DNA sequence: TGCGCCAGCAGCTTGATCGGGGGTAATGAAAAACTGTTTTTT. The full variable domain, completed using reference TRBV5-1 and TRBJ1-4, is KAGVTQTPRYLIKTRGQQVTLSCSPISGHRSVSWYQQTPGQGLQFLFEYFSETQRNKGNFPGRFSGRQFSNSRSEMNVSTLELGDSALYLCASSLIGGNEKLFFGSGTQLSVL.

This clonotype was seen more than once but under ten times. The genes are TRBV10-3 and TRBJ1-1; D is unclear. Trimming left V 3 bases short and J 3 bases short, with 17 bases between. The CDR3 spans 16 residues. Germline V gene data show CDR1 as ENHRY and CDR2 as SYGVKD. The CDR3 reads CAISDRAWEVDTEAFF. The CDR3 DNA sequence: TGTGCCATCAGTGATAGAGCTTGGGAGGTGGACACTGAAGCTTTCTTT.

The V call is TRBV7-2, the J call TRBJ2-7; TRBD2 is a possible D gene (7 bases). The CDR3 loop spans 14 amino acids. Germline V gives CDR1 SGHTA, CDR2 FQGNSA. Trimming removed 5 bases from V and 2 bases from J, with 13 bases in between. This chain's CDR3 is CASSQGGGAYEQYF. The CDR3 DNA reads TGTGCCAGCAGCCAAGGAGGGGGGGCCTACGAGCAGTACTTC.

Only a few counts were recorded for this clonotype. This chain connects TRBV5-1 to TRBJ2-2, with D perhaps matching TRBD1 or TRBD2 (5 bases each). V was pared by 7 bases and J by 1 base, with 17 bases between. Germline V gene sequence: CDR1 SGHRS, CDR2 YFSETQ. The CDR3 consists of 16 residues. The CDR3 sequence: CASGPLTGRNTGELFF. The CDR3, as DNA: TGCGCCAGCGGCCCCCTAACGGGGCGGAACACCGGGGAGCTGTTTTTT.

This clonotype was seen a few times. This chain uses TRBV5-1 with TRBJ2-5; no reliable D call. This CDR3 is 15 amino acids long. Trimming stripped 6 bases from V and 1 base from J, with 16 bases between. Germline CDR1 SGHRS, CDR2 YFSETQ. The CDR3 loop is CASTLRITGQETQYF. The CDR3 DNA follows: TGCGCCAGCACCCTCAGGATAACCGGCCAAGAGACCCAGTACTTC.

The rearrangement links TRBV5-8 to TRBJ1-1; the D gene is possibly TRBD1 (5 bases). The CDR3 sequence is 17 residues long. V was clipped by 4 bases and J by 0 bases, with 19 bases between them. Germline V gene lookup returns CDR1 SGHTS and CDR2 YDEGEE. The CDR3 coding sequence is TGTGCCAGCAGCCTGGGGACCTTTGGCCCTATGAACACTGAAGCTTTCTTT. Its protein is CASSLGTFGPMNTEAFF.

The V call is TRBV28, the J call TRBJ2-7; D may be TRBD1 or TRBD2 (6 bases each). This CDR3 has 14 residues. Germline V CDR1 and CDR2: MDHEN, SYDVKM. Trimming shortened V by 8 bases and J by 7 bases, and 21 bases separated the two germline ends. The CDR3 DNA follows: TGTGCCAGCGCGAAGAGGGGGGCCCCTAGAGAGCAGTACTTC. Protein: CASAKRGAPREQYF.

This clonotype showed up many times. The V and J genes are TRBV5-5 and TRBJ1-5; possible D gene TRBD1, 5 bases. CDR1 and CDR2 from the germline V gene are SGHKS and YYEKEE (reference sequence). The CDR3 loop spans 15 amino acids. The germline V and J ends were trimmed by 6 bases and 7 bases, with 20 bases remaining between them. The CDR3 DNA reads TGTGCCAGCACCTATGGAGGGGTGTCAGGGCAGCCCCAGCATTTT. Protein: CASTYGGVSGQPQHF.

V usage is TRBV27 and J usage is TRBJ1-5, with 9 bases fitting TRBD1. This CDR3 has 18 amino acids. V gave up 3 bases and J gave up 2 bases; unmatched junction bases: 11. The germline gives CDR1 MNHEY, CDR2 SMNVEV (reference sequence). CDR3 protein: CASSLTGGGGARNQPQHF. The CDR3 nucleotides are TGTGCCAGCAGTTTGACAGGGGGAGGAGGTGCTCGCAATCAGCCCCAGCATTTT.

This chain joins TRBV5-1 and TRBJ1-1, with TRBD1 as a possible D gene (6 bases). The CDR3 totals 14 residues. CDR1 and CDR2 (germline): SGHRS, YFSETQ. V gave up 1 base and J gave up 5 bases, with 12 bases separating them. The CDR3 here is CASSLSGASTEAFF. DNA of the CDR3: TGCGCCAGCAGCTTGTCAGGGGCGAGTACTGAAGCTTTCTTT.

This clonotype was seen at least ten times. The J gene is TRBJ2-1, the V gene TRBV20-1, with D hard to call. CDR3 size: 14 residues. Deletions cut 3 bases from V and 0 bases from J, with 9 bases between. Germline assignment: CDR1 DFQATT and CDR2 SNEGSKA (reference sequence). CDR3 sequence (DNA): TGCAGTGCTAGTCGGCCGGGCTCCTACAATGAGCAGTTCTTC. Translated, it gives CSASRPGSYNEQFF.

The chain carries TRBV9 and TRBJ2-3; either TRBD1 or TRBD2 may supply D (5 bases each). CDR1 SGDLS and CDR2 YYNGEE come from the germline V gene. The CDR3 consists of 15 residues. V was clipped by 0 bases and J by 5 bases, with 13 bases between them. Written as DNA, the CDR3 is TGTGCCAGCAGCGTAGCTTTGGGGGATCGAGATACGCAGTATTTT. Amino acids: CASSVALGDRDTQYF.

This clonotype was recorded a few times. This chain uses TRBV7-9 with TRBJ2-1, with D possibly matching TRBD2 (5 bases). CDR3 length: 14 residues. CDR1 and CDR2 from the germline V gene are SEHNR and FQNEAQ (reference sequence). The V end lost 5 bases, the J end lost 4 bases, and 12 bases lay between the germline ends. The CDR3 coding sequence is TGTGCCAGCAGCGAGACCGGGATTTACAATGAGCAGTTCTTC. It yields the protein CASSETGIYNEQFF.

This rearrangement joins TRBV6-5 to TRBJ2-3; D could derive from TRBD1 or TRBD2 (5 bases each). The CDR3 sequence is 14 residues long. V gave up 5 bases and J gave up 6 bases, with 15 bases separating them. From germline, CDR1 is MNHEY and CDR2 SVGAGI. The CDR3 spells CASSPSGRGDTQYF. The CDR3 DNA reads TGTGCCAGCAGTCCCTCGGGACGAGGGGATACGCAGTATTTT.